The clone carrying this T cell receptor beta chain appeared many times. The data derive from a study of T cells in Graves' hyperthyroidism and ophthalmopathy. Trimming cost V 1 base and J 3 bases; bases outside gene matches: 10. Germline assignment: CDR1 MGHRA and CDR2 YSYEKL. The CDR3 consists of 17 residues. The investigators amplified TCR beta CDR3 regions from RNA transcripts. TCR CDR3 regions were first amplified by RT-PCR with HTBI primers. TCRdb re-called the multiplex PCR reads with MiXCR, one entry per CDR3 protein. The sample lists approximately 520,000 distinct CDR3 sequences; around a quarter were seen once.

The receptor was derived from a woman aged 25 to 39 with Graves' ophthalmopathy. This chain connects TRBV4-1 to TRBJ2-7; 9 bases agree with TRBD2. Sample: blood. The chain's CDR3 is CASSQGWSGGTDYEQYF. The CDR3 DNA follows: TGCGCCAGCAGCCAAGGCTGGAGCGGGGGGACAGACTACGAGCAGTACTTC.